Each of the 30 T cell receptor beta chains below was sequenced from the same sample in a study of regulatory T cells in long-lasting Graves disease. The authors built TCR beta libraries using iRepertoire HTBI primers and Arm-PCR of CDR3 regions. A single record per CDR3 protein comes from TCRdb applying MiXCR to the multiplex PCR reads. The sample gives about 470,000 distinct CDR3 sequences, more than 20% of which show up once; 7% to 10% is in the top ten. The time point is: persistent/refractory GD, antithyroid drugs over 5 years with positive TRAb. TCR sequences were obtained from RNA taken from PBMCs. The input for sequencing was peripheral blood mononuclear cells (PBMCs), taken when the disease was refractory, from a patient treated with antithyroid drugs. The receptors come from a female donor with Graves disease.

The chain joins TRBV12-3 or TRBV12-4 to TRBJ1-5, with D perhaps matching TRBD1 (6 bases). The length of the CDR3 is 16 residues. V lost 5 bases and J lost 6, with 20 bases in between. The CDR3 bases are TGTGCCAGCAGTGCCCGCTTGGGGGGGCTAAGTCAGCCCCAGCATTTT. Amino acid sequence: CASSARLGGLSQPQHF.

The CDR3 loop is CSARDLVNGAGSSYEQYF. CDR3 nucleotide sequence: TGCAGTGCTAGAGATCTGGTCAATGGAGCGGGATCCTCCTACGAGCAGTACTTC. The V call is TRBV20-1, the J call TRBJ2-7; 7 bases align to TRBD2. The CDR3 consists of 18 residues. CDR1 and CDR2 (germline): DFQATT, SNEGSKA (reference sequence). The junction had 14 bases not matched to a gene; V was cut back by 0 bases and J by 0 bases.

The chain uses TRBV10-3 and TRBJ2-6; 7 bases are a match to TRBD1. V trimming: 4 bases; J trimming: 2 bases; junction bases outside the gene matches: 5. The CDR3 spans 16 residues. CDR1 and CDR2 (germline): ENHRY, SYGVKD. CDR3 protein: CAISASQGAGANVLTF. CDR3 bases: TGTGCCATCAGTGCGTCCCAGGGGGCTGGGGCCAACGTCCTGACTTTC.

This chain connects TRBV10-1 to TRBJ2-5; TRBD1 matches 8 bases. With 8 bases clipped from V and 3 bases from J, the junction kept 8 bases outside the gene matches. Germline loops: CDR1 WNHNN, CDR2 SYGVQD (reference sequence). The CDR3 runs to 14 residues. The CDR3 sequence: CASAPDRAKETQYF. The CDR3 nucleotides read TGCGCCAGCGCTCCGGACAGGGCAAAAGAGACCCAGTACTTC.

The rearrangement links TRBV7-9 to TRBJ2-1; D tentatively fits TRBD1 or TRBD2 (5 bases each). Germline CDR1 reads SEHNR; CDR2 reads FQNEAQ (reference sequence). The CDR3 runs 15 residues. Trimming pared 7 bases from V and 1 base from J, leaving 14 bases between. CDR3: CASNPRDVSYNEQFF. CDR3 nucleotide sequence: TGTGCCAGCAACCCCCGGGACGTATCCTACAATGAGCAGTTCTTC.

This clonotype showed up many times. V and J are TRBV11-2 and TRBJ1-4, with D possibly being TRBD1 (6 bases). Germline CDR1 and CDR2: SGHAT and FQNNGV. V was trimmed by 2 bases and J by 0 bases, leaving 13 bases between them. The CDR3 consists of 17 residues. CDR3: CASSLRTDTTTNEKLFF. CDR3 coding DNA: TGTGCCAGCAGCTTAAGGACAGATACCACAACTAATGAAAAACTGTTTTTT.

The rearrangement joins TRBV14 to TRBJ1-1; the D is unclear. Trimming cost V 4 bases and J 1 base, with 10 bases left between them. This CDR3 has 14 amino acids. CDR1 and CDR2 (germline): SGHDN, FVKESK. The CDR3 coding sequence is TGTGCCAGCAGCCGAAAATGGGGGAACACTGAAGCTTTCTTT. Protein: CASSRKWGNTEAFF. Supplemented by reference TRBV14 and TRBJ1-1, the full variable domain reads EAGVTQFPSHSVIEKGQTVTLRCDPISGHDNLYWYRRVMGKEIKFLLHFVKESKQDESGMPNNRFLAERTGGTYSTLKVQPAELEDSGVYFCASSRKWGNTEAFFGQGTRLTVV.

As regards this clonotype: No conserved phenylalanine or tryptophan ends this CDR3, so it is likely a read error. The V call is TRBV15, the J call TRBJ2-1; tentative D call: TRBD1 (6 bases). Germline V lookup: CDR1 LNHNV, CDR2 YYDKDF (reference sequence). The germline V and J ends were trimmed by 0 bases and 2 bases, with 11 bases remaining between them. This CDR3 comprises 16 residues. The CDR3 protein is CATSREYRAAYNEQFL. CDR3 nucleotides: TGTGCCACCAGCAGAGAGTACAGGGCTGCCTACAATGAGCAGTTCCTC.

This clonotype was seen more than once but under ten times. The rearrangement joins TRBV5-1 to TRBJ2-4, with D perhaps TRBD1 (5 bases). The CDR3 spans 13 residues. V was cut by 1 base and J by 7 bases, with 9 bases left in between. The V gene's germline CDR1 is SGHRS and CDR2 YFSETQ. The CDR3 nucleotides are TGCGCCAGCAGCTTGAGCCAGGGCAACATTCAGTACTTC. As protein: CASSLSQGNIQYF. Together with reference TRBV5-1 and TRBJ2-4, the CDR3 gives the full variable domain: KAGVTQTPRYLIKTRGQQVTLSCSPISGHRSVSWYQQTPGQGLQFLFEYFSETQRNKGNFPGRFSGRQFSNSRSEMNVSTLELGDSALYLCASSLSQGNIQYFGAGTRLSVL.

There are many counts of this clonotype. The V gene is TRBV27, the J gene TRBJ1-2; 9 bases are a match to TRBD1. The CDR3 runs 15 residues. From germline, CDR1 is MNHEY and CDR2 SMNVEV (reference sequence). Unmatched junction bases numbered 10, after V lost 7 bases and J lost 4 bases. The CDR3 nucleotides are TGTGCCAGCACCTCCGGGACAGGGTCGGGCTATGGCTACACCTTC. Translating gives CASTSGTGSGYGYTF.

This clonotype appeared many times. The rearrangement joins TRBV7-9 to TRBJ2-7; D not resolved. Trimming pared 1 base from V and 8 bases from J, leaving 9 bases between. This CDR3 comprises 12 residues. Looked up from germline, CDR1 is SEHNR and CDR2 is FQNEAQ (reference sequence). Here the CDR3 reads CASSLGWEKQYF. The CDR3 bases are TGTGCCAGCAGCTTAGGCTGGGAAAAGCAGTACTTC.

This clonotype was counted ten times or more. V usage is TRBV11-1 and J usage is TRBJ1-1; D is uncertain. V was trimmed by 6 bases and J by 7 bases, leaving 15 bases between them. CDR3 size: 13 residues. Germline loops: CDR1 SGHAT, CDR2 FQDESV (reference sequence). The CDR3 nucleotides read TGTGCCAGCAGGCCGGCGGTAGGGCGTGAAGCTTTCTTT. It yields the protein CASRPAVGREAFF.

As to this clonotype: This may arise from a read error, as a much more abundant clone is one base away. The V gene is TRBV6-9, the J gene TRBJ2-7, with 7 bases that match TRBD2. The V segment lost 6 bases and the J segment 3 bases; nucleotides outside the gene matches: 5. From germline, CDR1 is MNHGY and CDR2 SVAAGI. This CDR3 has 13 residues. The CDR3 loop is CASSSSGNYEQYV. CDR3 DNA: TGTGCCAGCAGCTCTAGCGGAAACTACGAGCAGTACGTC.

This clonotype was picked up many times. The chain combines TRBV6-1 with TRBJ2-4, with a tentative D call TRBD1 (5 bases). CDR1 and CDR2 from the germline V gene are MNHNS and SASEGT. The CDR3 is made up of 15 amino acids. The V end was cut by 5 bases, the J end by 0 bases, with 11 bases between. In nucleotides, the CDR3 is TGTGCCAGCAGTCCACGACAGCTAGCCAAAAACATTCAGTACTTC. It encodes CASSPRQLAKNIQYF.

This clonotype was found many times. J is TRBJ1-1 and V is TRBV28, with a tentative D call TRBD1 (6 bases). Trimming removed 6 bases at V and 4 bases at J, with 6 bases between. This CDR3 region has 11 residues. Germline V gives CDR1 MDHEN, CDR2 SYDVKM. CDR3 residues: CASRGATEAFF. The CDR3 DNA sequence: TGTGCCAGCAGGGGGGCCACTGAAGCTTTCTTT.

J is TRBJ2-7 and V is TRBV15; the D gene is possibly TRBD1 (6 bases). This CDR3 has 16 residues. CDR1 is LNHNV, CDR2 YYDKDF, per germline (reference sequence). Trimming removed 0 bases at V and 2 bases at J, with 14 bases between. The CDR3: CATSREAGVNPYEQYF. The CDR3 DNA is TGTGCCACCAGCAGAGAGGCAGGGGTAAATCCCTACGAGCAGTACTTC.

This clonotype occurred many times. Here the CDR3 DNA reads TGCAGTGCTAGTACGGAGACCCAGTACTTC. It is translated as CSASTETQYF. The rearrangement links TRBV20-1 to TRBJ2-5; D uncertain. Germline V gene sequence: CDR1 DFQATT, CDR2 SNEGSKA (reference sequence). The CDR3 spans 10 residues. V was cut by 3 bases and J by 5 bases, with 4 bases left in between.

The chain recombines TRBV30 with TRBJ2-5, with 8 bases that match TRBD1. CDR3 length: 13 residues. Germline-derived CDR1 and CDR2 are GTSNPN and SVGIG (reference sequence). V was clipped by 1 base and J by 5 bases; unmatched bases: 3. CDR3: CAWSGQGSETQYF. CDR3 nucleotide sequence: TGTGCCTGGAGTGGACAGGGGTCGGAGACCCAGTACTTC. Full variable domain (missing parts from reference TRBV30 and TRBJ2-5): SQTIHQWPATLVQPVGSPLSLECTVEGTSNPNLYWYRQAAGRGLQLLFYSVGIGQISSEVPQNLSASRPQDRQFILSSKKLLLSDSGFYLCAWSGQGSETQYFGPGTRLLVL.

In the case of this clonotype: The junction departs from the called germline gene at one end, perhaps through a read error. The chain employs TRBV7-9 and TRBJ2-7; D not certain. Germline V gives CDR1 SEHNR, CDR2 FQNEAQ (reference sequence). The CDR3 loop spans 15 amino acids. The CDR3 is CASSPTLGIKYEQCF. As DNA, the CDR3 is TGTGCCAGCAGCCCCACCTTGGGGATAAAATACGAGCAGTGCTTC.

This clonotype was observed at least ten times. This chain links TRBV7-9 with TRBJ2-5; 9 positions match TRBD2. The CDR3 is 16 amino acids. The V and J ends lost 1 base and 2 bases, in that order; junction bases with no gene match: 5. Germline CDR1 is SEHNR and CDR2 is FQNEAQ (reference sequence). CDR3 in amino acids: CASSLGLAGIQETQYF. In DNA form, the CDR3 reads TGTGCCAGCAGCTTAGGGCTAGCGGGAATTCAAGAGACCCAGTACTTC.

This clonotype was recorded many times. Written as DNA, the CDR3 is TGTGCCAGCAGTTACGGGACAGCAAATTCACCCCTCCACTTT. Its translation is CASSYGTANSPLHF. The chain is built from TRBV6-5 and TRBJ1-6; 7 bases map to TRBD1. The CDR3 has 14 amino acids. CDR1 MNHEY and CDR2 SVGAGI come from the germline V gene. V gave up 2 bases and J gave up 7 bases; unmatched junction bases: 2.

This clonotype was counted at least ten times. The J gene is TRBJ2-7, the V gene TRBV11-2; maybe TRBD1 (7 bases). Trimming shortened V by 5 bases and J by 3 bases, and 14 bases separated the two germline ends. Germline V gives CDR1 SGHAT, CDR2 FQNNGV. This CDR3 is 14 amino acids long. The CDR3 loop reads CASSPTGDSYEQYF. CDR3 in DNA: TGTGCCAGCAGCCCAACGGGGGACAGCTACGAGCAGTACTTC.

This clonotype was seen repeatedly, ten times or more. This chain links TRBV29-1 with TRBJ2-7, with unresolved D. CDR1 and CDR2 from the germline V gene are SQVTM and ANQGSEA. This CDR3 is built from 13 residues. V lost 2 bases and J 0 bases, leaving 8 bases between the germline ends. The CDR3 nucleotides are TGCAGCGTTGAATTGCAGGACTCCTACGAGCAGTACTTC. It specifies CSVELQDSYEQYF.

There are many counts of this clonotype. The rearrangement uses TRBV30 and TRBJ2-7; D is unresolved. Germline assignment: CDR1 GTSNPN and CDR2 SVGIG (reference sequence). Trimming took 3 bases from V and 2 from J, leaving 8 bases between them. There are 12 residues in the CDR3. The CDR3 nucleotides are TGTGCCTGGAGAGCCTATACCTACGAGCAGTACTTC. Its protein product is CAWRAYTYEQYF.

This sequence joins TRBV7-8 and TRBJ1-3, with TRBD1 matching 7 bases. V gave up 6 bases and J gave up 7 bases; unmatched junction bases: 12. This CDR3 contains 15 residues. The germline gives CDR1 SGHVS, CDR2 FQNEAQ. The CDR3 reads CASSLQGNPWNTIYF. CDR3 coding DNA: TGTGCCAGCAGTTTACAGGGGAACCCTTGGAACACCATATATTTT.

The chain has TRBV29-1 and TRBJ1-2, with D possibly being TRBD1 (5 bases). Germline CDR1 and CDR2: SQVTM and ANQGSEA. V was pared by 7 bases and J by 5 bases, with 5 bases between. The length of the CDR3 is 9 residues. DNA of the CDR3: TGCAGCGGACAGTATGGCTACACCTTC. Encoded protein: CSGQYGYTF.

V gene TRBV30 combines with J gene TRBJ2-7; 9 nucleotides agree with TRBD1. The CDR3 loop spans 13 amino acids. CDR1 is GTSNPN and CDR2 is SVGIG in the germline V gene (reference sequence). J was trimmed by 7 bases and V by 0 bases; bases with no gene match: 4. The CDR3 nucleotides are TGTGCCTGGAGTGTAATGGACAGGGGTGAGCAGTACTTC. Its translation: CAWSVMDRGEQYF.

Only a few counts were recorded for this clonotype. The genes are TRBV7-2 and TRBJ2-7, with 7 bases identical to TRBD2. Trimming removed 4 bases from V and 10 bases from J; junction bases left unmatched: 7. Germline CDR1 and CDR2: SGHTA and FQGNSA. There are 12 residues in the CDR3. CDR3 protein: CASSSRTSSQYF. The CDR3 DNA sequence: TGTGCCAGCAGCTCAAGGACTAGTTCTCAGTACTTC.

This clonotype was observed at least ten times. The rearrangement links TRBV6-2 or TRBV6-3 to TRBJ1-1; D not certain. The V gene lost 0 bases and the J gene lost 3 bases, with 8 bases spanning the gap. CDR1 and CDR2 (germline): MNHEY, SVGEGT. The CDR3 consists of 14 residues. The CDR3 spells CASSYSVRDTEAFF. DNA for the CDR3: TGTGCCAGCAGTTACTCGGTTCGCGACACTGAAGCTTTCTTT.

There are many counts of this clonotype. The rearrangement joins TRBV27 to TRBJ2-7, with 10 bases aligning to TRBD2. Germline V gives CDR1 MNHEY, CDR2 SMNVEV (reference sequence). The CDR3 is made up of 19 amino acids. V was pared by 5 bases and J by 5 bases, with 21 bases of the junction left unmatched. The CDR3, as DNA: TGTGCCAGCAGTAATAGGGTGTGGCTAGCGGGAGTATCTAATAACGAGCAGTACTTC. Translated: CASSNRVWLAGVSNNEQYF.